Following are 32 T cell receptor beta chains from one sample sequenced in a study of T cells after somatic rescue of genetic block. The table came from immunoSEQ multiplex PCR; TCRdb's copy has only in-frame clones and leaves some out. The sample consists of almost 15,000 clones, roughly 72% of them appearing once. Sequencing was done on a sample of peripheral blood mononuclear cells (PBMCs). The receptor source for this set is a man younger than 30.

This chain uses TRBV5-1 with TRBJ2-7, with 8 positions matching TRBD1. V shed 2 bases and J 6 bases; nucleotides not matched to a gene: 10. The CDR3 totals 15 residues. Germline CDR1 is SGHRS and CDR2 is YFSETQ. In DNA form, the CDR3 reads TGCGCCAGCAGCTTAGGCGCACAGGGGGTCCGCGAGCAGTACTTC. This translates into CASSLGAQGVREQYF.

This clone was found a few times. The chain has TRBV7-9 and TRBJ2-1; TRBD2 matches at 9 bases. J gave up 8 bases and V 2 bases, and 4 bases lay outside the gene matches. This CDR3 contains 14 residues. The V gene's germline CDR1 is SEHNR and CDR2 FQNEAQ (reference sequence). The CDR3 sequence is CASSLTSGFDEQFF. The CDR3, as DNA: TGTGCCAGCAGCTTAACTAGCGGGTTCGATGAGCAGTTCTTC. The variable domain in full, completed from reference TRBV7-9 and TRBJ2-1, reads DTGVSQNPRHKITKRGQNVTFRCDPISEHNRLYWYRQTLGQGPEFLTYFQNEAQLEKSRLLSDRFSAERPKGSFSTLEIQRTEQGDSAMYLCASSLTSGFDEQFFGPGTRLTVL.

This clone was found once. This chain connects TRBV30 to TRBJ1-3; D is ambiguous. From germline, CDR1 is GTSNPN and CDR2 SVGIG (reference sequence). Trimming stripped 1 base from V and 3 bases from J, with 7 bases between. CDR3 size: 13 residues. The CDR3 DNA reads TGTGCCTGGAGTGGCGGGGTTGGAAACACCATATATTTT. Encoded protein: CAWSGGVGNTIYF.

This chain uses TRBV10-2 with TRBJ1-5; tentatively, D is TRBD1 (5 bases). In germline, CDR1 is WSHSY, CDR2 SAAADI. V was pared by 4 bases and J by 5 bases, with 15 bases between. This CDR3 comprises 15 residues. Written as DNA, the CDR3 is TGCGCCAGCAGTGGGGACGGTTGGAGTGATCAGCCCCAGCATTTT. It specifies CASSGDGWSDQPQHF.

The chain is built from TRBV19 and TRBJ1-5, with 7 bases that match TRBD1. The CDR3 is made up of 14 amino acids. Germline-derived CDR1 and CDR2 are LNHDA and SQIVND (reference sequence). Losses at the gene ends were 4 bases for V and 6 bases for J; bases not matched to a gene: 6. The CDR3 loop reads CASSNYRGGQPQHF. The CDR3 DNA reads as TGTGCCAGTAGTAACTACAGGGGCGGTCAGCCCCAGCATTTT. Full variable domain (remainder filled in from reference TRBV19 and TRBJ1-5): DGGITQSPKYLFRKEGQNVTLSCEQNLNHDAMYWYRQDPGQGLRLIYYSQIVNDFQKGDIAEGYSVSREKKESFPLTVTSAQKNPTAFYLCASSNYRGGQPQHFGDGTRLSIL.

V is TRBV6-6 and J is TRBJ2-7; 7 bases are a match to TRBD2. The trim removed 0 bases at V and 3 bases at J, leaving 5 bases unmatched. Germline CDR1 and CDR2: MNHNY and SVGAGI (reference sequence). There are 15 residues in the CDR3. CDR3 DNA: TGTGCCAGCAGTTACTCGGCGGGGGAAGGCTACGAGCAGTACTTC. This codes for CASSYSAGEGYEQYF.

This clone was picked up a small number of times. The CDR3 nucleotides read TGTGCCAGCAAGTCCTATGGCTACACCTTC. This encodes CASKSYGYTF. This chain links TRBV28 with TRBJ1-2; unclear D gene. This CDR3 spans 10 amino acids. CDR1 and CDR2 from the germline V gene are MDHEN and SYDVKM. V was cut by 7 bases and J by 4 bases, with 4 bases left in between.

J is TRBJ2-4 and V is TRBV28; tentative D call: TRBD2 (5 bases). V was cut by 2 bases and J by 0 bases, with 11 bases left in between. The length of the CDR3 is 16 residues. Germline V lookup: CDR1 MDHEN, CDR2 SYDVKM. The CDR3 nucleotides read TGTGCCAGCAGTTTACCGGGATCCCAAGCCAAAAACATTCAGTACTTC. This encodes CASSLPGSQAKNIQYF.

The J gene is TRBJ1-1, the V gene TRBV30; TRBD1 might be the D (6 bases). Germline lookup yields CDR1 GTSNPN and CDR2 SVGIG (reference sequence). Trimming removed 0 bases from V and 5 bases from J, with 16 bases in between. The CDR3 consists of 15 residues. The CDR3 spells CAWSVPPGARTEAFF. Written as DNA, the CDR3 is TGTGCCTGGAGTGTACCCCCGGGGGCAAGAACTGAAGCTTTCTTT.

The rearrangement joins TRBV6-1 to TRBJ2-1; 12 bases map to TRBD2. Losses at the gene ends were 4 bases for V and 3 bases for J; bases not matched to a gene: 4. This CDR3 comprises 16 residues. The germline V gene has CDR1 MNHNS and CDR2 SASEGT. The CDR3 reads CASSGLAGENYNEQFF. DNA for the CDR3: TGTGCCAGCAGTGGACTAGCGGGAGAAAACTACAATGAGCAGTTCTTC.

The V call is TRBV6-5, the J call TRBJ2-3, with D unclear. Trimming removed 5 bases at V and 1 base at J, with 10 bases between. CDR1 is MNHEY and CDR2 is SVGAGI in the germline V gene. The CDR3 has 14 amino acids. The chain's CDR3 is CASSGWSGTDTQYF. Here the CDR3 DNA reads TGTGCCAGCAGTGGGTGGTCAGGCACAGATACGCAGTATTTT.

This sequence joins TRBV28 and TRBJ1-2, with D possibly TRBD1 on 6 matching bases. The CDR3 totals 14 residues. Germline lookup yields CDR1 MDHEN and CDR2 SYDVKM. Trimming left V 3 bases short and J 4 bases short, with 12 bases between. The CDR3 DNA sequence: TGTGCCAGCAGTTTTGGGCAGGGGACCTATGGCTACACCTTC. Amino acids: CASSFGQGTYGYTF.

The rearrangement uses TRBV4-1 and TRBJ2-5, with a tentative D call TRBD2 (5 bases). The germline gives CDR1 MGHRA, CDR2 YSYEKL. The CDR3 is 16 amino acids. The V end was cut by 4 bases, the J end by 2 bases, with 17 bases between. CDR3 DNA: TGCGCCAGCAGCCGTAGTGTGGGAGACGAACAAGAGACCCAGTACTTC. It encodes CASSRSVGDEQETQYF.

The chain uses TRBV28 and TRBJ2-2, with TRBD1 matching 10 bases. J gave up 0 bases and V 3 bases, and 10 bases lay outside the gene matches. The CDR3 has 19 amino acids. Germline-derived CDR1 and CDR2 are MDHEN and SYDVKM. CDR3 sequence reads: CASSFFRQGAPSNTGELFF. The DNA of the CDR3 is TGTGCCAGCAGTTTCTTCCGACAGGGGGCACCATCGAACACCGGGGAGCTGTTTTTT.

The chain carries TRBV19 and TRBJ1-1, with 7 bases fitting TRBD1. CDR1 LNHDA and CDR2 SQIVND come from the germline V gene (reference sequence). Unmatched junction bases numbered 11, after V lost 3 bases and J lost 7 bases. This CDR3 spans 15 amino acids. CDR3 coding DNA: TGTGCCAGTAGTATGGGGACAGTACCCTCTCATGAAGCTTTCTTT. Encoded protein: CASSMGTVPSHEAFF. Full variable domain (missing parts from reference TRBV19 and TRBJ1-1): DGGITQSPKYLFRKEGQNVTLSCEQNLNHDAMYWYRQDPGQGLRLIYYSQIVNDFQKGDIAEGYSVSREKKESFPLTVTSAQKNPTAFYLCASSMGTVPSHEAFFGQGTRLTVV.

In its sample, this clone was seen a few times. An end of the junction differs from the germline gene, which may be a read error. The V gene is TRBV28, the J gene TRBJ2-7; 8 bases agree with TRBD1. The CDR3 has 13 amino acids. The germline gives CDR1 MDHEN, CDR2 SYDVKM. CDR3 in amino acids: CASTLWTGSKQYF. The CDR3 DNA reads TGTGCCAGCACTTTATGGACAGGGTCTAAGCAGTACTTC. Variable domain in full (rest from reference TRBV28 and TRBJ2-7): DVKVTQSSRYLVKRTGEKVFLECVQDMDHENMFWYRQDPGLGLRLIYFSYDVKMKEKGDIPEGYSVSREKKERFSLILESASTNQTSMYLCASTLWTGSKQYFGPGTRLTVT.

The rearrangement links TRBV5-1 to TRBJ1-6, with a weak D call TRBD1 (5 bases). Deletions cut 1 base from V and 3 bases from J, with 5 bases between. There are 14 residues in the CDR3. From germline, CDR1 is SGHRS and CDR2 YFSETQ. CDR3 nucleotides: TGCGCCAGCAGCTTGACAGGCTATAATTCACCCCTCCACTTT. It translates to CASSLTGYNSPLHF.

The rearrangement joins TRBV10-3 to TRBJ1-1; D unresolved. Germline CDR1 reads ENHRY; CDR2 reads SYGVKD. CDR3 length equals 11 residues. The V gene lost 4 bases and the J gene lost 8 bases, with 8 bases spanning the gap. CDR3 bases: TGTGCCATCAGTGGGTCCGGGGAAGCTTTCTTT. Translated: CAISGSGEAFF.

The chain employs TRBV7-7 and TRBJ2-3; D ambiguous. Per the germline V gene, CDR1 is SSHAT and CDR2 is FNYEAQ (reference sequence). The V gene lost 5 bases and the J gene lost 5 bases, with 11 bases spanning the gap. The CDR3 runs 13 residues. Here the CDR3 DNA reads TGTGCCAGCAGCCCCCGAGCATTAGATACGCAGTATTTT. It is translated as CASSPRALDTQYF.

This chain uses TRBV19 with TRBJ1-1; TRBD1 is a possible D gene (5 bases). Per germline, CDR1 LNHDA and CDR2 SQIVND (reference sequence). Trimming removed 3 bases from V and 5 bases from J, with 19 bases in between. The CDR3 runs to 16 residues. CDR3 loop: CASSMGGRAKGTEAFF. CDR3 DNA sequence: TGTGCCAGTAGTATGGGGGGAAGGGCGAAGGGAACTGAAGCTTTCTTT.

The CDR3 reads CASSLLPMSGGYEQYF. The CDR3 DNA reads TGCGCCAGCAGCTTACTCCCGATGAGCGGGGGATACGAGCAGTACTTC. The rearrangement links TRBV5-1 to TRBJ2-7, with TRBD2 matching 8 bases. V shed 2 bases, J shed 4 bases, and the junction held 11 bases outside the gene matches. Looked up from germline, CDR1 is SGHRS and CDR2 is YFSETQ. This CDR3 has 16 amino acids.

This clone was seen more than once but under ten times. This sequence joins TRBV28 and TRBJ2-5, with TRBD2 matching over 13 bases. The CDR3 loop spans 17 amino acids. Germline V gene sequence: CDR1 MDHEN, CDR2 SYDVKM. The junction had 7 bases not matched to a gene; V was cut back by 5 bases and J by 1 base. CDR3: CASSPWTSGGLQETQYF. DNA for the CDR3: TGTGCCAGCAGTCCCTGGACTAGCGGGGGCCTCCAAGAGACCCAGTACTTC.

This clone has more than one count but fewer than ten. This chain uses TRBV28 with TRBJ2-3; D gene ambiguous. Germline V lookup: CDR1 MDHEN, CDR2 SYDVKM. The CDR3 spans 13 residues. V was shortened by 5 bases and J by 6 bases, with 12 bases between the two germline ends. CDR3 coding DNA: TGTGCCAGCAGTCCCCGAACCGCCGATACGCAGTATTTT. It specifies CASSPRTADTQYF.

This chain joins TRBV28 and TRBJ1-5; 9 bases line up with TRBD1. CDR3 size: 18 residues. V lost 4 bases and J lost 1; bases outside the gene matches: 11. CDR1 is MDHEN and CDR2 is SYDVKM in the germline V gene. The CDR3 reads CASSSYRGRTLSNQPQHF. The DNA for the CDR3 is TGTGCCAGCAGTTCCTACAGGGGGCGAACGTTAAGCAATCAGCCCCAGCATTTT.

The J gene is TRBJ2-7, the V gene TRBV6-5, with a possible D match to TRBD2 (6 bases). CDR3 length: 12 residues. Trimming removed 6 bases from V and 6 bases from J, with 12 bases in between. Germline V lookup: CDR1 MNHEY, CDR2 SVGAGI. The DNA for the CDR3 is TGTGCCAGCAGAATACAGGAGGGCGAGCAGTACTTC. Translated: CASRIQEGEQYF.

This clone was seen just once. CDR3 DNA: TGTGCCAGTAGTATTCACTGGGGAGGGGGTCCTGAAGCTTTCTTT. The encoded protein is CASSIHWGGGPEAFF. The gene calls are TRBV19 and TRBJ1-1; D might be TRBD1 (6 bases). Germline V gives CDR1 LNHDA, CDR2 SQIVND (reference sequence). The V gene lost 3 bases and the J gene lost 6 bases, with 17 bases spanning the gap. This CDR3 region has 15 residues.

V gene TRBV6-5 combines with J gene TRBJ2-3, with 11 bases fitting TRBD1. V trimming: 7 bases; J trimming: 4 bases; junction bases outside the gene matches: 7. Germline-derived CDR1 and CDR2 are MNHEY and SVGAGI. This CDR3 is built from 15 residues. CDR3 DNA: TGTGCCAGCACCGGCTGGGACAGGGGGGCAGATACGCAGTATTTT. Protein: CASTGWDRGADTQYF.

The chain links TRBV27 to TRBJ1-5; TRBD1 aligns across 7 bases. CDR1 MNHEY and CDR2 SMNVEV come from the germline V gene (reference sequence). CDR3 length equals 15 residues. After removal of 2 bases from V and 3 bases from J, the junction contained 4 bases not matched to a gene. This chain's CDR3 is CASSLAGGNNQPQHF. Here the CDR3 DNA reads TGTGCCAGCAGTTTAGCAGGGGGTAACAATCAGCCCCAGCATTTT.

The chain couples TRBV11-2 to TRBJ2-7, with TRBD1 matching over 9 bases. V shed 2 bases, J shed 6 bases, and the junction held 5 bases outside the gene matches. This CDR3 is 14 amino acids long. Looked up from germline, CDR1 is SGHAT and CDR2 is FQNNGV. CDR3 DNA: TGTGCCAGCAGCTTAATACAGGGGGCGATCGAGCAGTACTTC. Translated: CASSLIQGAIEQYF.

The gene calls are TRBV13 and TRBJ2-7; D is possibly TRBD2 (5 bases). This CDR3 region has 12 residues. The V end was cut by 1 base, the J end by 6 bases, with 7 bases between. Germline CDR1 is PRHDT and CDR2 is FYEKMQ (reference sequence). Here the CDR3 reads CASSLERSEQYF. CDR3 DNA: TGTGCCAGCAGCTTAGAGCGGTCCGAGCAGTACTTC.

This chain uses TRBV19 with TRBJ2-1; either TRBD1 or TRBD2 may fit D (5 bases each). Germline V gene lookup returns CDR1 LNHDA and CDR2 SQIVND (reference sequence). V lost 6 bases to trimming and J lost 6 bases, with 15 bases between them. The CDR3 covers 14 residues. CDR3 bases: TGTGCCAGTAGCCTCTCCGGGGCAATCAATGAGCAGTTCTTC. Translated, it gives CASSLSGAINEQFF.

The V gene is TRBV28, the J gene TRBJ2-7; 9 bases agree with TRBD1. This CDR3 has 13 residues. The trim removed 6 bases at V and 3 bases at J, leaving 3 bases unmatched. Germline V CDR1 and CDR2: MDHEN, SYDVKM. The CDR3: CASSDRGGYEQYF. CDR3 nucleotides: TGTGCCAGCAGCGACAGGGGGGGCTACGAGCAGTACTTC.